The subject of this entry is one T cell receptor (beta chain). Its antigen is as yet unknown. The naive CD8 population came from CD45RO-negative cells selected for CCR7, without terminally differentiated effector memory CD45RA+ cells. These data belong to a study of shared clonotypes between healthy human individuals. Study observations and caveats: At large depth, rarefaction still showed sorted-subset sequencing to be incomplete.

Only in-frame clones appear in the TCRdb table, and some are missing; sequencing was by immunoSEQ multiplex PCR. Here the sample spans hundreds of thousands of clones, around 96% being singletons. The ends lost 2 bases at V and 6 bases at J; junction bases unmatched: 10. Germline CDR1 is SGHDT and CDR2 is YYEEEE. This CDR3 has 15 amino acids. This chain links TRBV5-6 with TRBJ1-1; 7 nucleotides match TRBD1. This clonotype was obtained from a woman in her thirties in good health. Sequencing used naive CD8+ T cells sorted from blood. CDR3 loop: CASSLTGAFPPEAFF. As DNA, the CDR3 is TGTGCCAGCAGCTTAACAGGGGCCTTTCCCCCTGAAGCTTTCTTT.